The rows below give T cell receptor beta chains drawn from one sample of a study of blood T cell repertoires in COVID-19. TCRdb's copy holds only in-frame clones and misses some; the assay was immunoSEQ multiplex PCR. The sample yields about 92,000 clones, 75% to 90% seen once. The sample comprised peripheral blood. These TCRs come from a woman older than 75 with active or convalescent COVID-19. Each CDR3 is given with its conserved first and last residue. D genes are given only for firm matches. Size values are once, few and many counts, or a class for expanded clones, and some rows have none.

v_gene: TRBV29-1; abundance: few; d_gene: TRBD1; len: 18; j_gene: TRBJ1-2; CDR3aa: CSVEDLGGTGASNYGYTF
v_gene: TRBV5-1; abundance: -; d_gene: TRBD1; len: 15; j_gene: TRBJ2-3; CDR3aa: CASSATGGSTDTQYF
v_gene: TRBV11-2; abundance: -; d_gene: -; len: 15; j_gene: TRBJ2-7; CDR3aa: CASSWPSAGTYEQYF
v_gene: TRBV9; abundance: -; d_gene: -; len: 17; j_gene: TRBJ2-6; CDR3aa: CASSVGLLDSGANVLTF
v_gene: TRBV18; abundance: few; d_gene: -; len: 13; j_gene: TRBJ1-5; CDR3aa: CASSEGRDQPQHF
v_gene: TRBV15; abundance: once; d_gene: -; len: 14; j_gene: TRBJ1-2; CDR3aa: CATSRDRTGSGYTF
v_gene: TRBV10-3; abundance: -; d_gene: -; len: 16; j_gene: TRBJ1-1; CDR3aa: CAISELGGGGNTEAFF
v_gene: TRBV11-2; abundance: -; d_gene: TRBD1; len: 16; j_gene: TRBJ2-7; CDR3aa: CASTHRGDRGYHEQYF
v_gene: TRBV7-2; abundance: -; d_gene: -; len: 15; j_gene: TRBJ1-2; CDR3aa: CASSKARGAPSGYTF
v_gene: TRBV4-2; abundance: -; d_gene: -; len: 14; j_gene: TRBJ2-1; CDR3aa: CASSPEASGVEQFF
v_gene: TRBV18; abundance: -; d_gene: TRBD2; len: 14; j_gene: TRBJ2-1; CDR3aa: CASSPGLVTVEQFF
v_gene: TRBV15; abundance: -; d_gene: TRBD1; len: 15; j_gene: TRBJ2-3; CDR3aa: CATSRGQSSTDTQYF
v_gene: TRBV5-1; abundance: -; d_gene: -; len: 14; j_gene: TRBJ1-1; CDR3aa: CASSSGTPNTEAFF
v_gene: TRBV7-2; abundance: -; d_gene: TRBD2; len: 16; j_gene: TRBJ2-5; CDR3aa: CASSGSGRATQETQYF
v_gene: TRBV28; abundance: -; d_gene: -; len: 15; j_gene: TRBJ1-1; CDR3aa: CASRGNGGSSGRAFF
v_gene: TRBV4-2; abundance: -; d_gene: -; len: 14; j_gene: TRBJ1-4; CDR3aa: CASSRGRVNEKLFF